Sequencing of this T cell receptor (beta chain) was carried out in a study of CD8 T cells in Susac syndrome. TCR beta was sequenced from blood CD8+ and CD4+ T cells. It was with random hexamers that roughly 0.45 to 1 ug RNA was reverse transcribed. TCRdb independently ran MiXCR on the immunoSEQ multiplex PCR reads; one entry per CDR3 protein. The data contain under 350,000 distinct CDR3 sequences, about 91% of them singletons. Germline V lookup: CDR1 SGHTA, CDR2 FQGTGA. V was trimmed by 6 bases and J by 4 bases, leaving 9 bases between them. The CDR3 covers 13 residues. Sequenced input: CD4+ T cells from PBMCs. The chain combines TRBV7-3 with TRBJ2-2; D unclear. This TCR was recovered from a human donor with multiple sclerosis. In DNA, the CDR3 is TGTGCCAGCAGGGTGGGTGGCACCGGGGAGCTGTTTTTT. Encoded protein: CASRVGGTGELFF.